Below are 30 T cell receptor beta chains sequenced from a single sample in a study of siplizumab effects on memory and regulatory T cells. The table came from immunoSEQ multiplex PCR; TCRdb's copy has only in-frame clones and leaves some out. The profile shows 90,000 to 120,000 clones, 91% of them singletons. The source material was CD4+ T cells sorted from blood. The receptors originated from a human donor in good health. Some clones in this sample may be carry-over from other donors' samples.

This chain joins TRBV27 and TRBJ2-1; 7 bases fit TRBD2. The germline V gene has CDR1 MNHEY and CDR2 SMNVEV (reference sequence). This CDR3 comprises 16 residues. V shed 6 bases and J 8 bases; nucleotides not matched to a gene: 16. Here the CDR3 DNA reads TGTGCCAGCAGGGGTGTGGGAGGGACCAGCTGGGATGAGCAGTTCTTC. Amino acids: CASRGVGGTSWDEQFF.

CDR3 region: CASINGGNTDTQYF. In nucleotides, the CDR3 is TGTGCCAGCATCAACGGCGGGAACACAGATACGCAGTATTTT. The chain employs TRBV28 and TRBJ2-3; D possibly corresponds to TRBD2 (6 bases). Germline V gene sequence: CDR1 MDHEN, CDR2 SYDVKM. The CDR3 totals 14 residues. Trimming left V 7 bases short and J 2 bases short, with 13 bases between.

The chain uses TRBV2 and TRBJ1-1, with 11 bases aligning to TRBD1. Germline CDR1 and CDR2: SNHLY and FYNNEI. This CDR3 is 12 amino acids long. The J segment lost 7 bases and the V segment lost 6 bases, leaving 1 base of the junction unmatched. The CDR3 region has the DNA TGTGCCAGCAGCGGGACAGGGGGTGAAGCTTTCTTT. This translates into CASSGTGGEAFF.

The DNA of the CDR3 is TGTGCCAGCAGTTTCACCAGGGACCGGGGGACCCAGTACTTC. It yields the protein CASSFTRDRGTQYF. This rearrangement joins TRBV6-5 to TRBJ2-5; D is tentatively TRBD1 or TRBD2 (5 bases each). Trimming removed 4 bases at V and 7 bases at J, with 16 bases between. The CDR3 extends over 14 amino acids. Germline CDR1 is MNHEY and CDR2 is SVGAGI.

This clone occurred once. This chain joins TRBV5-1 and TRBJ2-5; 7 nucleotides line up with TRBD2. V gave up 0 bases and J gave up 5 bases; unmatched junction bases: 10. The CDR3 totals 16 residues. Germline V gene data show CDR1 as SGHRS and CDR2 as YFSETQ. This CDR3 reads CASSLGLREGAETQYF. DNA for the CDR3: TGCGCCAGCAGCTTGGGGCTAAGGGAGGGCGCGGAGACCCAGTACTTC.

The V and J genes are TRBV10-3 and TRBJ2-5; possibly TRBD2 for D (6 bases). Deletions cut 7 bases from V and 5 bases from J, with 14 bases between. Per the germline V gene, CDR1 is ENHRY and CDR2 is SYGVKD. The CDR3 extends over 13 amino acids. The CDR3 DNA is TGTGCCATCAAAGGCCGGGACTTGGAGACCCAGTACTTC. The encoded protein is CAIKGRDLETQYF.

As regards this clone: An end of the junction differs from the germline gene, which may be a read error. The gene calls are TRBV5-1 and TRBJ1-2, with 10 bases aligning to TRBD1. CDR1 is SGHRS and CDR2 is YFSETQ in the germline V gene. The CDR3 spans 14 residues. CDR3 nucleotides: TGTGCCAGCAGCCCCGGGACAGGGGTTCGTGGCTACACCTTC. Protein: CASSPGTGVRGYTF. The full variable domain, its missing parts supplied by reference TRBV5-1 and TRBJ1-2, is KAGVTQTPRYLIKTRGQQVTLSCSPISGHRSVSWYQQTPGQGLQFLFEYFSETQRNKGNFPGRFSGRQFSNSRSEMNVSTLELGDSALYLCASSPGTGVRGYTFGSGTRLTVV.

This chain links TRBV27 with TRBJ1-2; D is ambiguous. From germline, CDR1 is MNHEY and CDR2 SMNVEV (reference sequence). CDR3 size: 13 residues. The germline V and J ends were trimmed by 0 bases and 4 bases, with 6 bases remaining between them. The CDR3 sequence: CASSLSGFYGYTF. CDR3 DNA sequence: TGTGCCAGCAGTTTATCCGGGTTCTATGGCTACACCTTC.

This clone was observed once. The chain combines TRBV7-2 with TRBJ2-5, with 7 nucleotides matching TRBD2. This CDR3 has 15 residues. The ends lost 6 bases at V and 1 base at J; junction bases unmatched: 8. CDR1 is SGHTA, CDR2 FQGNSA, per germline. The CDR3 loop reads CASRVGGSTQETQYF. The CDR3, as DNA: TGTGCCAGCAGGGTGGGGGGGAGCACCCAAGAGACCCAGTACTTC.

The chain carries TRBV6-5 and TRBJ2-1, with D tentatively TRBD2 (6 bases). The CDR3 spans 13 residues. Germline lookup yields CDR1 MNHEY and CDR2 SVGAGI. V was trimmed by 6 bases and J by 2 bases, leaving 8 bases between them. The CDR3 nucleotides are TGTGCCAGCAGACCTAGCGCCTACAATGAGCAGTTCTTC. Translation gives CASRPSAYNEQFF.

A remark on this clone: An end of the junction does not agree with germline; a read error may underlie this. The rearrangement links TRBV2 to TRBJ1-1; TRBD1 might be the D (6 bases). CDR1 and CDR2 from the germline V gene are SNHLY and FYNNEI. The CDR3 contains 17 residues. DNA for the CDR3: TGTGCCAGCATCCCCATCCGTAAGGGGGTAGAGAACGCTGAAGCTTTCTTT. Protein sequence: CASIPIRKGVENAEAFF. Combining the CDR3 with reference TRBV2 and TRBJ1-1 gives the whole variable domain EPEVTQTPSHQVTQMGQEVILRCVPISNHLYFYWYRQILGQKVEFLVSFYNNEISEKSEIFDDQFSVERPDGSNFTLKIRSTKLEDSAMYFCASIPIRKGVENAEAFFGQGTRLTVV.

The V and J genes are TRBV6-6 and TRBJ2-3; 8 bases map to TRBD2. J was trimmed by 2 bases and V by 5 bases; bases with no gene match: 9. Germline V gene sequence: CDR1 MNHNY, CDR2 SVGAGI (reference sequence). The CDR3 totals 16 residues. CDR3 residues: CASSAGASGFTDTQYF. CDR3 sequence (DNA): TGTGCCAGCAGTGCAGGCGCTAGCGGGTTCACAGATACGCAGTATTTT.

The chain links TRBV10-2 to TRBJ2-3; TRBD2 aligns across 10 bases. V trimming: 11 bases; J trimming: 6 bases; junction bases outside the gene matches: 14. This CDR3 spans 15 amino acids. From germline, CDR1 is WSHSY and CDR2 SAAADI. The CDR3 loop reads CASRPLAGDFDTQYF. The CDR3 coding sequence is TGCGCCTCCCGACCCCTAGCGGGAGATTTTGATACGCAGTATTTT.

J is TRBJ2-7 and V is TRBV27; D gene uncertain. Looked up from germline, CDR1 is MNHEY and CDR2 is SMNVEV (reference sequence). This CDR3 is built from 14 residues. Trimming removed 0 bases from V and 6 bases from J, with 12 bases in between. Written as DNA, the CDR3 is TGTGCCAGCAGTTTATCGACGATCAAGAGCGAGCAGTACTTC. Its translation is CASSLSTIKSEQYF.

The chain joins TRBV9 to TRBJ2-1, with 7 nucleotides matching TRBD2. CDR1 is SGDLS, CDR2 YYNGEE, per germline. Trimming at V came to 0 bases and at J to 3 bases, leaving 3 bases not matched to a gene. The CDR3 length is 15 residues. The CDR3 sequence: CASSVDAGDYNEQFF. CDR3 sequence (DNA): TGTGCCAGCAGCGTAGATGCGGGAGACTACAATGAGCAGTTCTTC.

J is TRBJ1-5 and V is TRBV7-9; TRBD1 aligns across 9 bases. The trim removed 5 bases at V and 7 bases at J, leaving 15 bases unmatched. The CDR3 sequence is 17 residues long. Germline CDR1 reads SEHNR; CDR2 reads FQNEAQ (reference sequence). CDR3 bases: TGTGCCAGCAGCCTCGGGACAGGGCTCAGTGTCCGCCAGCCCCAGCATTTT. This encodes CASSLGTGLSVRQPQHF.

The chain carries TRBV27 and TRBJ2-7; TRBD2 is a possible D gene (6 bases). Germline V gives CDR1 MNHEY, CDR2 SMNVEV (reference sequence). The CDR3 spans 15 residues. Trimming shortened V by 6 bases and J by 2 bases, and 17 bases separated the two germline ends. Here the CDR3 reads CASSLEGSGPYEQYF. In nucleotides, the CDR3 is TGTGCCAGCAGCCTCGAAGGTAGCGGCCCCTACGAGCAGTACTTC.

The rearrangement joins TRBV28 to TRBJ2-1; possibly TRBD2 for D (6 bases). The CDR3 is made up of 22 amino acids. Trimming took 4 bases from V and 1 from J, leaving 32 bases between them. CDR1 is MDHEN and CDR2 is SYDVKM in the germline V gene. CDR3 nucleotide sequence: TGTGCCAGCAGTTATTCCGGGACTTCCTACCTTTCCTACACTCCTTCCTACAATGAGCAGTTCTTC. As protein: CASSYSGTSYLSYTPSYNEQFF.

The chain couples TRBV5-1 to TRBJ2-4; 10 nucleotides line up with TRBD2. The CDR3 consists of 15 residues. Germline CDR1 and CDR2: SGHRS and YFSETQ. Germline trimming cut 5 bases from V and 7 bases from J; bases unmatched to any gene: 9. The CDR3 is CASRNPLAGLNIQYF. CDR3 DNA: TGCGCCAGCAGAAACCCACTAGCGGGGTTGAACATTCAGTACTTC.

The chain has TRBV27 and TRBJ2-1, with 11 bases identical to TRBD2. CDR1 is MNHEY and CDR2 is SMNVEV in the germline V gene (reference sequence). The trim removed 5 bases at V and 3 bases at J, leaving 6 bases unmatched. The CDR3 runs 16 residues. For the CDR3, the DNA is TGTGCCAGCAGTCTTAGCGGGAGGGGGATCTACAATGAGCAGTTCTTC. Its translation: CASSLSGRGIYNEQFF.

The V call is TRBV15, the J call TRBJ2-1; D gene ambiguous. Germline CDR1 LNHNV, CDR2 YYDKDF (reference sequence). V was trimmed by 7 bases and J by 5 bases, leaving 12 bases between them. The CDR3 totals 13 residues. In DNA, the CDR3 is TGTGCCACCACGAGTTTGAGTAACAATGAGCAGTTCTTC. This sequence encodes CATTSLSNNEQFF.

This clone was counted once. CDR3: CASIGVAGGARNEQFF. As DNA, the CDR3 is TGTGCCAGTATTGGGGTGGCGGGAGGGGCGAGGAATGAGCAGTTCTTC. The chain recombines TRBV19 with TRBJ2-1, with 9 bases identical to TRBD2. This CDR3 has 16 amino acids. Germline CDR1 and CDR2: LNHDA and SQIVND (reference sequence). Germline trimming cut 7 bases from V and 7 bases from J; bases unmatched to any gene: 14.

The chain combines TRBV18 with TRBJ2-1; no firm D call. The CDR3 has 15 residues. Germline V gene data show CDR1 as KGHSH and CDR2 as LQKENI. V gave up 3 bases and J gave up 3 bases, with 12 bases separating them. The CDR3 region has the DNA TGTGCCAGCTCACCGAGAAGCGTCTACTACAATGAGCAGTTCTTC. Its protein product is CASSPRSVYYNEQFF.

The chain links TRBV2 to TRBJ2-5; 10 nucleotides match TRBD1. The CDR3 has 15 amino acids. Germline V CDR1 and CDR2: SNHLY, FYNNEI. J gave up 5 bases and V 3 bases, and 6 bases lay outside the gene matches. Here the CDR3 DNA reads TGTGCCAGCAGTGACGGGGACAGGGGTCGGGAGACCCAGTACTTC. It codes for CASSDGDRGRETQYF.

Remarks on this clone: Other DNA sequences from this sample encode an identical CDR3 as well. This chain connects TRBV9 to TRBJ1-5; 8 bases match TRBD1. Trimming removed 2 bases from V and 1 base from J; junction bases left unmatched: 2. The germline V gene has CDR1 SGDLS and CDR2 YYNGEE. There are 15 residues in the CDR3. The CDR3 DNA follows: TGTGCCAGCAGCGTTGGACAGGGCAGCAATCAGCCCCAGCATTTT. It yields the protein CASSVGQGSNQPQHF.

This clone showed up just once. J is TRBJ2-1 and V is TRBV28; TRBD2 might be the D (5 bases). Looked up from germline, CDR1 is MDHEN and CDR2 is SYDVKM. CDR3 length: 18 amino acids. V lost 1 base and J lost 2, with 18 bases in between. CDR3 bases: TGTGCCAGCAGTTTATATTGGACTTTTACATCGACCTACAATGAGCAGTTCTTC. It is translated as CASSLYWTFTSTYNEQFF.

The chain employs TRBV5-1 and TRBJ2-2; TRBD1 agrees at 10 bases. This CDR3 has 16 residues. Germline V gives CDR1 SGHRS, CDR2 YFSETQ. The junction had 7 bases not matched to a gene; V was cut back by 4 bases and J by 4 bases. CDR3 nucleotides: TGCGCCAGCAGCGAACGACAGGGGGCGCTCACCGGGGAGCTGTTTTTT. Amino acid sequence: CASSERQGALTGELFF. The variable domain in full, with the rest retrieved from reference TRBV5-1 and TRBJ2-2, is KAGVTQTPRYLIKTRGQQVTLSCSPISGHRSVSWYQQTPGQGLQFLFEYFSETQRNKGNFPGRFSGRQFSNSRSEMNVSTLELGDSALYLCASSERQGALTGELFFGEGSRLTVL.

The chain is built from TRBV5-1 and TRBJ2-2; D is undetermined. The CDR3 covers 15 residues. V lost 4 bases and J lost 2, with 12 bases in between. From germline, CDR1 is SGHRS and CDR2 YFSETQ. CDR3 bases: TGCGCCAGCAGCGCCTTGGACCTCAACACCGGGGAGCTGTTTTTT. Translation gives CASSALDLNTGELFF. Looking up the rest from reference TRBV5-1 and TRBJ2-2 gives the full variable domain: KAGVTQTPRYLIKTRGQQVTLSCSPISGHRSVSWYQQTPGQGLQFLFEYFSETQRNKGNFPGRFSGRQFSNSRSEMNVSTLELGDSALYLCASSALDLNTGELFFGEGSRLTVL.

This chain connects TRBV19 to TRBJ2-2; D tentatively reads TRBD1 or TRBD2 (5 bases each). The CDR3 consists of 14 residues. Per germline, CDR1 LNHDA and CDR2 SQIVND (reference sequence). V was clipped by 9 bases and J by 0 bases, with 11 bases between them. CDR3 coding DNA: TGTGCCAGCCTGGGACGGACGAACACCGGGGAGCTGTTTTTT. It yields the protein CASLGRTNTGELFF.

The chain links TRBV5-1 to TRBJ1-2; D might be TRBD1 (5 bases). The germline CDR1 and CDR2 sequences are SGHRS and YFSETQ. The CDR3 length is 12 residues. V dropped 5 bases and J dropped 6 bases, with 11 bases sitting between them. This CDR3 is CASSPGRDGYTF. CDR3 DNA sequence: TGCGCCAGCAGTCCGGGCAGGGATGGCTACACCTTC. Supplemented by reference TRBV5-1 and TRBJ1-2, the full variable domain reads KAGVTQTPRYLIKTRGQQVTLSCSPISGHRSVSWYQQTPGQGLQFLFEYFSETQRNKGNFPGRFSGRQFSNSRSEMNVSTLELGDSALYLCASSPGRDGYTFGSGTRLTVV.